These 2 T cell receptor beta chains share one sample of origin, sequenced in a study of sequential checkpoint blockade in melanoma. The sample's treatment: randomized to nivolumab then ipilimumab (arm A) or the reverse (arm B). The data were produced by immunoSEQ multiplex PCR, yet TCRdb's version contains in-frame clones alone and is incomplete. This table has about 6,300 clones, around 21% appearing once. This sample comprised tumor tissue (inferred from file names), obtained from a patient given nivolumab and ipilimumab in sequence. Receptors were obtained from a human donor with melanoma.

This clone was seen many times. The chain recombines TRBV6-8 with TRBJ1-5; the D gene is possibly TRBD1 (5 bases). In germline, CDR1 is MNHGY, CDR2 SAAAGT. V was clipped by 6 bases and J by 2 bases, with 20 bases between them. This CDR3 region has 17 residues. The CDR3 sequence is CASRRGFRAGGNQPQHF. CDR3 DNA: TGTGCCAGCAGACGGGGATTTAGGGCGGGGGGCAATCAGCCCCAGCATTTT.

The table lists this clone with many counts. The chain couples TRBV11-3 to TRBJ2-3, with 8 bases identical to TRBD1. V lost 1 base, J lost 7 bases, and 7 bases stayed unmatched. The CDR3 is 15 amino acids. Germline V gives CDR1 SGHNT, CDR2 YENEEA. CDR3 in amino acids: CASSLGRTGLNTQYF. The CDR3 DNA sequence: TGTGCCAGCAGCTTAGGGAGGACAGGGCTAAATACGCAGTATTTT.